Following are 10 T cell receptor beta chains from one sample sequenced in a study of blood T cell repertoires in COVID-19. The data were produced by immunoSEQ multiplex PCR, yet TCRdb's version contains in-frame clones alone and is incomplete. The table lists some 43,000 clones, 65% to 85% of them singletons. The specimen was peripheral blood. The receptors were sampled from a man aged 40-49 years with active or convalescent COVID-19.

The CDR3 region is CASGPGLPRGTQYF. The DNA of the CDR3 is TGTGCCAGCGGCCCGGGACTCCCCCGCGGGACCCAGTACTTC. This chain uses TRBV7-2 with TRBJ2-5; D is possibly TRBD2 (6 bases). The germline V and J ends were trimmed by 8 bases and 7 bases, with 20 bases remaining between them. There are 14 residues in the CDR3. CDR1 is SGHTA and CDR2 is FQGNSA in the germline V gene.

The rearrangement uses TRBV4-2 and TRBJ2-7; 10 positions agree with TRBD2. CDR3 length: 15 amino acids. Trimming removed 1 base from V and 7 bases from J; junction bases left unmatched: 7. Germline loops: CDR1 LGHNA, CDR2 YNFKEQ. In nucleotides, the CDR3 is TGTGCCAGCAGCCAAGGGGGAGCGGGAGGGGGTGAGCAGTACTTC. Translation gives CASSQGGAGGGEQYF.

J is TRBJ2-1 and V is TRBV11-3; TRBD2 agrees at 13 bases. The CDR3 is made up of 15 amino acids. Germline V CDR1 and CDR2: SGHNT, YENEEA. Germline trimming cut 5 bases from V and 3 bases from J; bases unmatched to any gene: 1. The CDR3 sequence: CASSRLAGGYNEQFF. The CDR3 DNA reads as TGTGCCAGCAGCCGACTAGCGGGGGGCTACAATGAGCAGTTCTTC.

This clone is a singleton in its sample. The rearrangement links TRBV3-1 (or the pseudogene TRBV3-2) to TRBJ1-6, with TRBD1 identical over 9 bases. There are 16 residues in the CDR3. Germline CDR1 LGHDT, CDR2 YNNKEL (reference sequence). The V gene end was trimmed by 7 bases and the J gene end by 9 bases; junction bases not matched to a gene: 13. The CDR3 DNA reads TGTGCCAGCAACCCAACCCCCGGGACAGGGATTTCACCCCTCCACTTT. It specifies CASNPTPGTGISPLHF.

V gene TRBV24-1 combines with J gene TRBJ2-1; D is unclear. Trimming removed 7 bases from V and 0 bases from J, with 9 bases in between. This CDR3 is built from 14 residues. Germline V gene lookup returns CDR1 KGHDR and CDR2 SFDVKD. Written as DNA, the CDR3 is TGTGCCACCAGCCCAAGGAGCTCCTACAATGAGCAGTTCTTC. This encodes CATSPRSSYNEQFF.

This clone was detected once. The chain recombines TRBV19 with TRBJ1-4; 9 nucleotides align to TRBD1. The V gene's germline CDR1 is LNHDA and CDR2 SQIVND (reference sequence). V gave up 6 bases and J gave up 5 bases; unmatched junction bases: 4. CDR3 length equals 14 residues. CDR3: CASRYTGGNEKLFF. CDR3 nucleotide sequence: TGTGCCAGTAGATATACAGGGGGCAATGAAAAACTGTTTTTT.

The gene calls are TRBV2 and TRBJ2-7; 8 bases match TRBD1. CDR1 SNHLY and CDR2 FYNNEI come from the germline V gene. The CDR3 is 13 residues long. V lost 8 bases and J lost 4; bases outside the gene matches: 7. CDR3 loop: CASGNQGAYEQYF. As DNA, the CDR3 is TGTGCCAGCGGGAATCAGGGGGCGTACGAGCAGTACTTC.

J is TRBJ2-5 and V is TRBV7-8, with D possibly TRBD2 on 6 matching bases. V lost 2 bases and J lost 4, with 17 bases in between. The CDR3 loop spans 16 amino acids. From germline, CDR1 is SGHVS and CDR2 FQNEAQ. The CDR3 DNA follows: TGTGCCAGCAGCTTAAAGAGGGACGTCGGGGGAGAGACCCAGTACTTC. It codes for CASSLKRDVGGETQYF.

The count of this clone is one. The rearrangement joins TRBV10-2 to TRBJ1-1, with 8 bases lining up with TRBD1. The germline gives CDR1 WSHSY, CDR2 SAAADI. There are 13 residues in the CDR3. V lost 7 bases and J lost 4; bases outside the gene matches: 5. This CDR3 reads CASKQGGITEAFF. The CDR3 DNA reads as TGCGCCAGCAAACAGGGGGGAATCACTGAAGCTTTCTTT.

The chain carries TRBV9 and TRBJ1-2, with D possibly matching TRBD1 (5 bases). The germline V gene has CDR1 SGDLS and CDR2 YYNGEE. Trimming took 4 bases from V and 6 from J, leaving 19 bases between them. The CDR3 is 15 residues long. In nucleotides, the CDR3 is TGTGCCAGCAGCTCGGGGGTAGGGCGGAGCAATGGCTACACCTTC. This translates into CASSSGVGRSNGYTF.